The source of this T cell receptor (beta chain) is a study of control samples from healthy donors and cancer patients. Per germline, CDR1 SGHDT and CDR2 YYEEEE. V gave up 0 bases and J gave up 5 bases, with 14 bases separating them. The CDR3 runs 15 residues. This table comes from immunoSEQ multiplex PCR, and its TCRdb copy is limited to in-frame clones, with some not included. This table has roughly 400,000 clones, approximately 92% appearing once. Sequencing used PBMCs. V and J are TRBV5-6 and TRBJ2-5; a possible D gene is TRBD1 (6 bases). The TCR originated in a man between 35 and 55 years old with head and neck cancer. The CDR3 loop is CASSLGRGRRETQYF. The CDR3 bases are TGTGCCAGCAGCTTGGGCAGGGGACGTAGGGAGACCCAGTACTTC.